The T cell receptor (beta chain) under discussion was sequenced for a study of blood T cell repertoires in COVID-19. Measured with immunoSEQ multiplex PCR; TCRdb has only the in-frame clones, and not every one. The sample lists hundreds of thousands of clones; about 85% were seen once. The CDR3 spans 13 residues. Trimming pared 3 bases from V and 5 bases from J, leaving 10 bases between. Germline V gene sequence: CDR1 KGHSH, CDR2 LQKENI. The sample consisted of PBMCs or T cells enriched from blood (not recorded which). This chain joins TRBV18 and TRBJ2-5, with D possibly TRBD1 on 5 matching bases. The origin of this receptor is a woman aged 50 to 65 who had recovered from COVID-19. The CDR3 DNA sequence: TGTGCCAGCTCACCCTCTCCAGGGGAGACCCAGTACTTC. Translated, it gives CASSPSPGETQYF.